The 4 T cell receptor beta chains below come from one sample, sequenced in a study of cytomegalovirus exposure and HLA in healthy donors. Primers: 60 Vbeta forward and 13 Jbeta reverse. The data were produced by immunoSEQ multiplex PCR, yet TCRdb's version contains in-frame clones alone and is incomplete. The data contain about 250,000 clones, roughly 73% of them singletons. Sequencing was performed on PBMCs. The receptors shown here come from a boy younger than 18 in good health and CMV-seronegative.

This clone was seen once. The chain joins TRBV7-8 to TRBJ1-5; maybe TRBD1 (6 bases). The CDR3 spans 14 residues. V lost 3 bases and J 5 bases, leaving 11 bases between the germline ends. Germline CDR1 and CDR2: SGHVS and FQNEAQ. CDR3 coding DNA: TGTGCCAGCAGCTTTACAGGGAATCATCAGCCCCAGCATTTT. It translates to CASSFTGNHQPQHF.

The chain carries TRBV7-2 and TRBJ2-1, with D perhaps TRBD2 (6 bases). V was cut by 5 bases and J by 0 bases, with 8 bases left in between. The CDR3 consists of 14 residues. In germline, CDR1 is SGHTA, CDR2 FQGNSA. The CDR3 nucleotides read TGTGCCAGCAGCCACGGGAGCTCCTACAATGAGCAGTTCTTC. This sequence encodes CASSHGSSYNEQFF.

The chain links TRBV27 to TRBJ1-2; D is perhaps TRBD1 (6 bases). The CDR3 covers 12 residues. Germline V gene lookup returns CDR1 MNHEY and CDR2 SMNVEV (reference sequence). V was pared by 5 bases and J by 6 bases, with 10 bases between. The CDR3 region has the DNA TGTGCCAGCAGTCAAGACAGGAATGGCTACACCTTC. It translates to CASSQDRNGYTF.

This clone was counted only a few times. The gene calls are TRBV27 and TRBJ1-5; a weak D match, TRBD1 (5 bases). The CDR3 extends over 13 amino acids. Germline loops: CDR1 MNHEY, CDR2 SMNVEV (reference sequence). Trimming removed 2 bases at V and 7 bases at J, with 9 bases between. CDR3 protein: CASSLGQGQPQHF. The CDR3 DNA sequence: TGTGCCAGCAGTTTAGGCCAGGGCCAGCCCCAGCATTTT.